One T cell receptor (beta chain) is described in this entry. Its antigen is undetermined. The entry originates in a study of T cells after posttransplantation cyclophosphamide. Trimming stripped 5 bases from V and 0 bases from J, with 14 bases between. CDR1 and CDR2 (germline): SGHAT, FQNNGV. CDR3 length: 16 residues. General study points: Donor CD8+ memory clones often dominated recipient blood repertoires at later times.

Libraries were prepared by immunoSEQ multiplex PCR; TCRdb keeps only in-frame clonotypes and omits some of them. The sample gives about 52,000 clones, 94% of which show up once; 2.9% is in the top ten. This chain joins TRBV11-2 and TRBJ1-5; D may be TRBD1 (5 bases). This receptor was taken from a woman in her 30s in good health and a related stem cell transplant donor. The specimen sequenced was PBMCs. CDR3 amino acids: CASSQGGGYSNQPQHF. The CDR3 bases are TGTGCCAGCAGCCAGGGAGGCGGATATAGCAATCAGCCCCAGCATTTT.